These T cell receptor beta chains were read from a single sample in a study of T cells after yellow fever vaccination. TCRdb re-derived calls from the 5' RACE reads in MiXCR, one entry per CDR3 protein. The table lists some 560,000 distinct CDR3 sequences, roughly a sixth of them singletons. The sample consisted of PBMCs, taken less than 6 days after the first yellow fever vaccination. These TCRs come from a man between 18 and 35 years old who received the YFV17D yellow fever vaccine. Both conserved end residues are part of each CDR3. D genes are given only for firm matches. Not all rows give a size; the values are once, few, many and, for expanded clones, a class.

TGTGCCAGCACTCAAACCCGAAGCGGGGTACAAGAGACCCAGTACTTC | CASTQTRSGVQETQYF | TRBJ2-5 | . | TRBV6-1 | TRBD2
TGTGCCAGCGCTAGCGGGGGGGCCAGCTCCTACAATGAGCAGTTCTTC | CASASGGASSYNEQFF | TRBJ2-1 | few | TRBV5-4 | TRBD2
TGTGCCAGCAGTCCCCAGGGCAAGGGTGTGCATCAGCCCCAGCATTTT | CASSPQGKGVHQPQHF | TRBJ1-5 | few | TRBV6-1 | .
TGTGCCAGCAGCGCCCGGGAGCCGGGGACCCAGTACTTC | CASSAREPGTQYF | TRBJ2-5 | . | TRBV7-6 | .
TGCGCCAGCAGCTTGGAAACCGTCTCCTCCTACGAGCAGTACTTC | CASSLETVSSYEQYF | TRBJ2-7 | few | TRBV5-1 | .
TGTGCCAGCAGCTTAATCCAGACAGATACGCAGTATTTT | CASSLIQTDTQYF | TRBJ2-3 | few | TRBV7-3 | .
TGCAGTGCCTTCGTAGGGGTGTCCTATAATTCACCCCTCCACTTT | CSAFVGVSYNSPLHF | TRBJ1-6 | . | TRBV20-1 | .
TGTGCCAGCAGTTGGACAGATAGCAATCAGCCCCAGCATTTT | CASSWTDSNQPQHF | TRBJ1-5 | many | TRBV6-5 | .
TGCGCCAGCAGCCAAGAGGTCGTCAGTACTGCGAACACCGGGGAGCTGTTTTTT | CASSQEVVSTANTGELFF | TRBJ2-2 | . | TRBV4-3 | .
TGCGCCAGCAGCCCCCGAGGCCACCAAGAGACCCAGTACTTC | CASSPRGHQETQYF | TRBJ2-5 | many | TRBV4-1 | .
TGTGCCAGCAGTTACCCCCCCGTAGCGGGGCAGTACAATGAGCAGTTCTTC | CASSYPPVAGQYNEQFF | TRBJ2-1 | . | TRBV6-2/TRBV6-3 | TRBD2
TGTGCCAGCAGCTTAGACGTTGCTAACTATGGCTACACCTTC | CASSLDVANYGYTF | TRBJ1-2 | . | TRBV7-9 | .
TGTGCCAGCAGCTCCGGGACCCTGCGCTACACCTTC | CASSSGTLRYTF | TRBJ1-2 | . | TRBV6-2/TRBV6-3 | .
TGTGCCATCAGTGGTACTAGCGGGTCTCCAGATACGCAGTATTTT | CAISGTSGSPDTQYF | TRBJ2-3 | many | TRBV10-3 | TRBD2
TGTGCCACCAGCTACTCAACGGGAGAGCAGTTCTTC | CATSYSTGEQFF | TRBJ2-1 | . | TRBV15 | .
TGTGCCAGCATCAACTACCAAACCGGGGAGCTGTTTTTT | CASINYQTGELFF | TRBJ2-2 | few | TRBV12-3/TRBV12-4 | .
TGCAGTGCCGTTACGGGACAGGGGTATAGCAATCAGCCCCAGCATTTT | CSAVTGQGYSNQPQHF | TRBJ1-5 | . | TRBV20-1 | TRBD1
TGCGCCAGCAGCCAAGAACACCCGGGGCCTCAAGAGACCCAGTACTTC | CASSQEHPGPQETQYF | TRBJ2-5 | many | TRBV4-3 | .
TGTGCCAGCAGGACAACTAGCGGCCTTGAGACCCAGTACTTC | CASRTTSGLETQYF | TRBJ2-5 | . | TRBV6-2/TRBV6-3 | TRBD2
TGCGCCAGCGGAGGGACAGGGGTTAATGAGCAGTTCTTC | CASGGTGVNEQFF | TRBJ2-1 | . | TRBV4-1 | TRBD1
TGTGCCAGCAGTTTCGGGATGGGGGGGGCTAATTACGAGCAGTACTTC | CASSFGMGGANYEQYF | TRBJ2-7 | . | TRBV12-3/TRBV12-4 | .
TGCGCCAGCAGCCAGCATGCAGGGGGGTTGGAGGACACCGGGGAGCTGTTTTTT | CASSQHAGGLEDTGELFF | TRBJ2-2 | few | TRBV4-1 | .
TGTGCCAGCAGCTCCCGACAGGGAGGGTATGGCTACACCTTC | CASSSRQGGYGYTF | TRBJ1-2 | few | TRBV7-6 | TRBD1
TGTGCCAGCAGCTTTCAACGGGGCCAAGAGACCCAGTACTTC | CASSFQRGQETQYF | TRBJ2-5 | few | TRBV7-2 | .
TGCAGTGCCTCGAACCCCCCTAGCACCAGTTTAACAGGGTTCTTC | CSASNPPSTSLTGFF | TRBJ2-1 | few | TRBV20-1 | .
TGCGCCAGCAGCTCCGTGGGGCCGGACACCGGGGAGCTGTTTTTT | CASSSVGPDTGELFF | TRBJ2-2 | . | TRBV5-1 | .
TGTGCCAGCAGCTTAGGGACAGGGTTTGAAGCTTTCTTT | CASSLGTGFEAFF | TRBJ1-1 | few | TRBV11-2 | TRBD1
TGTGCCAGCAGAGCTAACGGGACCGTAAATTGCCTGAACACTGAAGCTTTCTTT | CASRANGTVNCLNTEAFF | TRBJ1-1 | . | TRBV21-1 | .
TGTGCTACCGCGGGACTCAATTCACCCCTCCACTTT | CATAGLNSPLHF | TRBJ1-6 | . | TRBV7-2 | .
TGCGCCAGCAGCCTAGGGACAGGCCTAGCCAAAAACATTCAGTACTTC | CASSLGTGLAKNIQYF | TRBJ2-4 | few | TRBV5-1 | TRBD1
TGCGCCAGCAGCTCGGGACAGGGACCGTCGGATACGCAGTATTTT | CASSSGQGPSDTQYF | TRBJ2-3 | . | TRBV5-1 | TRBD1
TGTGCCAGTAGTCCAGGTCAGAAGAATTCACCCCTCCACTTT | CASSPGQKNSPLHF | TRBJ1-6 | few | TRBV19 | .
TGTGCCAGCAGCGACAGGGACTACTCTGGAAACACCATATATTTT | CASSDRDYSGNTIYF | TRBJ1-3 | . | TRBV12-3/TRBV12-4 | TRBD1
TGTGCCAGCAGTCCCCGGACGGATCAAGGGACCCAGTACTTC | CASSPRTDQGTQYF | TRBJ2-5 | . | TRBV12-3/TRBV12-4 | .
TGCGCCAGCAGAGAAGATTACTATAATTCACCCCTCCACTTT | CASREDYYNSPLHF | TRBJ1-6 | . | TRBV5-1 | .
TGTGCCAGCAGCTTACTGGACCTCTACGAGCAGTACTTC | CASSLLDLYEQYF | TRBJ2-7 | . | TRBV7-9 | .
TGTGCCAGCACCAACCGCCGCCTGGCAGCGGGCTCCTACGAGCAGTACTTC | CASTNRRLAAGSYEQYF | TRBJ2-7 | . | TRBV7-9 | .
TGTGCCAGCAGCGGGAGGGGACTAGCGGGGGGCCTGTCCTACAATGAGCAGTTCTTC | CASSGRGLAGGLSYNEQFF | TRBJ2-1 | . | TRBV11-1 | TRBD2
TGTGCCAGCAGTGAAGAGGCAATGGCCGCGCCACTTAAAGAGACCCAGTACTTC | CASSEEAMAAPLKETQYF | TRBJ2-5 | . | TRBV6-1 | .
TGTGCCAGCAGGGATCCGGGACAGGGGAATCAGCCCCAGCATTTT | CASRDPGQGNQPQHF | TRBJ1-5 | many | TRBV6-2/TRBV6-3 | TRBD1
TGTGCCAGCAGCTGGGGGACAGGGGTGTCCGAGCAGTACTTC | CASSWGTGVSEQYF | TRBJ2-7 | . | TRBV5-5 | TRBD1
TGCGCCAGCAGCTCTTTCCCGGGACAGGTGGACAATGAGCAGTTCTTC | CASSSFPGQVDNEQFF | TRBJ2-1 | few | TRBV4-1 | TRBD1
TGTGCCAGCGGACAAAGTAGCAATCAGCCCCAGCATTTT | CASGQSSNQPQHF | TRBJ1-5 | few | TRBV7-3 | .
TGTGCCAGCAGTCGTAGCGGGGGGATGTACAATGAGCAGTTCTTC | CASSRSGGMYNEQFF | TRBJ2-1 | few | TRBV6-1 | TRBD2
TGTGCCAGCAGCCGGTTTGGGCCTAATCTTTACGAGCAGTACTTC | CASSRFGPNLYEQYF | TRBJ2-7 | few | TRBV7-9 | .
TGTGCCAGTAGTATTCGAGACCCAGAGACCCAGTACTTC | CASSIRDPETQYF | TRBJ2-5 | . | TRBV19 | .
TGCAGTGCATCGGACAGGGTGGGGACAGAGACCCAGTACTTC | CSASDRVGTETQYF | TRBJ2-5 | few | TRBV20-1 | TRBD1
TGTGCCAGCAGTTACTCCAGGCGAGGCCCCTACGAGCAGTACTTC | CASSYSRRGPYEQYF | TRBJ2-7 | few | TRBV6-5 | .
TGTGCCAGCAGCCCTATGACGGGGGCCTTCGGTGAGCAGTTCTTC | CASSPMTGAFGEQFF | TRBJ2-1 | . | TRBV4-2 | .
TGTGCCAGCAGTGCGACCCAGACGGGCGGCTACACCTTC | CASSATQTGGYTF | TRBJ1-2 | few | TRBV6-2/TRBV6-3 | .
TGTGCCAGCAGCTTACTTTACAGGACAGGGGGTAGGGACTATGGCTACACCTTC | CASSLLYRTGGRDYGYTF | TRBJ1-2 | . | TRBV11-2 | TRBD1
TGCAGTGCTTACGGGGGAAATCCAGATACGCAGTATTTT | CSAYGGNPDTQYF | TRBJ2-3 | few | TRBV20-1 | .
TGTGCCAGCAGTTTCCCCGGACTTAGGGTTGAGGAGCAGTACTTC | CASSFPGLRVEEQYF | TRBJ2-7 | . | TRBV27 | .
TGCAGTGCAAGGCGCGCGGGGACCCTCTCCTACAATGAGCAGTTCTTC | CSARRAGTLSYNEQFF | TRBJ2-1 | . | TRBV20-1 | .
TGTGCCAGCAGCTTAGGCAGGCAGAACAATCAGCCCCAGCATTTT | CASSLGRQNNQPQHF | TRBJ1-5 | few | TRBV7-2 | .
TGCGCCAGCAGCTTGGTCGACAGGGCGGGAAATGAGCAGTTCTTC | CASSLVDRAGNEQFF | TRBJ2-1 | . | TRBV5-1 | .
TGCGCCAGCAGTGAGTCGCGGGCAGGGGGCTTTAGAGGAGAGACCCAGTACTTC | CASSESRAGGFRGETQYF | TRBJ2-5 | few | TRBV10-1 | TRBD1
TGTGCCAGCTCACTAACCATCATCAGCGCAGAAGAAGAGACCCAGTACTTC | CASSLTIISAEEETQYF | TRBJ2-5 | . | TRBV18 | .
TGCGCCAGCAGCTCGACAGGGCCGGAGACCCAGTACTTC | CASSSTGPETQYF | TRBJ2-5 | many | TRBV5-1 | TRBD1